This T cell receptor (beta chain) stems from a study of blood T cell repertoires in COVID-19. As for the study in general: Spain, Italy and the United States supplied samples that represented acute and convalescent COVID-19. Sources were T cells, B-cell-depleted T cells, or PBMCs; the material itself was cDNA or gDNA.

How the authors handled the data: Estimation of nucleated cell counts relied on the amplification of reference gene primers. The assay was immunoSEQ multiplex PCR, and TCRdb's table has in-frame clones only and misses some. V, J and clone size derive from that table, while D and trimming were established from the DNA sequence. In the table there are tens of thousands of clones, less than 85% of which are singletons. The CDR3 runs to 16 residues. Germline CDR1 and CDR2: MNHNS and SASEGT. J lost 8 bases, V lost 4 bases, and 10 bases had no gene match. Sequencing input: peripheral blood. This sequence originates from a man in his 60s with acute or convalescent COVID-19. The chain uses TRBV6-1 and TRBJ1-6; 8 nucleotides agree with TRBD1. This CDR3 reads CASSGGGGTGHSPLHF. The CDR3 DNA sequence: TGTGCCAGCAGTGGGGGAGGGGGGACAGGCCATTCACCCCTCCACTTT.